This TCR beta chain was documented in a study of blood T cells in healthy people across ages. Overall study results and limits: The study could not conclusively compare naive and antigen-experienced cells, given its unsorted PBMCs.

Germline V lookup: CDR1 LGHDT, CDR2 YNNKEL (reference sequence). The CDR3 has 13 amino acids, counting both end residues. A second PCR, run for about 6 to 11 cycles, used a sample-barcoded 5' primer plus a J-beta primer mix. In TCRdb, the 5' RACE reads were re-called with MiXCR into one record per CDR3 protein. The sample has more than 450,000 distinct CDR3 sequences; around a quarter are singletons. A word on this clonotype: Its antigen is still unknown. Given the absence of the conserved phenylalanine or tryptophan at the CDR3 end, a read error is likely. The DNA is omitted, as the CDR3 cannot be located on it reliably, and the CDR3 follows TCRdb's listing.

This sample also belongs to another study, concerning T cells of mothers and their children.

The rearrangement joins TRBV3-1 to TRBJ2-4; TRBD1 is the table's D call and was not checked against the DNA. The sequenced material came from blood. The sequence was collected from a boy between 2 and 10 years old in good health. CDR3 protein: CASISHGGAMMYL.